The entry below describes one T cell receptor beta chain. Germline CDR1 and CDR2: SGHKS and YYEKEE (reference sequence). There are 16 residues in the CDR3. With 2 bases removed from V and 7 bases from J, the gap between germline ends came to 18 bases. These data originate in a study of blood T cell repertoires in COVID-19. The wider study: COVID-19 samples from acute and convalescent phases originated in the United States, Italy and Spain.

Assay: immunoSEQ multiplex PCR; the TCRdb copy retains only in-frame clones and omits some. The table includes about 250,000 clones, 85% to 90% detected once. The rearrangement links TRBV5-5 to TRBJ2-2; D might be TRBD2 (5 bases). The TCR originated in a man aged 25-45 years with acute or convalescent COVID-19. Sequenced sample: peripheral blood. CDR3 residues: CASSFWARPEGGELFF. In DNA form, the CDR3 reads TGTGCCAGCAGCTTTTGGGCCAGACCCGAGGGCGGGGAGCTGTTTTTT.